This TCR beta chain was obtained from a study of beta chain features in type 1 diabetes. General study points: Patients with type 1 diabetes carried fewer insertions and had more deletions at their VDJ junctions.

Sequencing targeted expressed TCRB transcripts, as all isolated RNA had been reverse transcribed. Sequencing of naive, central memory and regulatory T cell samples gave an average of around 3.6 million reads. Using immunoSEQ multiplex PCR, the repertoire was profiled, and TCRdb retains in-frame clones only, with some absent. The sample yields some 400,000 clones, approximately 15% seen once. This clone appeared a few times. The antigen is unknown. CDR1 is KGHSH and CDR2 is LQKENI in the germline V gene. V was pared by 2 bases and J by 8 bases, with 10 bases between. CDR3 length: 13 residues. Purities in excess of 98% were seen in all sorted populations.

Sequenced: naive CD4+ T cells from blood. The chain carries TRBV18 and TRBJ2-1; D is ambiguous. This sequence originates from a woman aged 18-30 years in good health. In DNA, the CDR3 is TGTGCCAGCTCACCAGCAGAATCCTATGAGCAGTTCTTC. It translates to CASSPAESYEQFF.